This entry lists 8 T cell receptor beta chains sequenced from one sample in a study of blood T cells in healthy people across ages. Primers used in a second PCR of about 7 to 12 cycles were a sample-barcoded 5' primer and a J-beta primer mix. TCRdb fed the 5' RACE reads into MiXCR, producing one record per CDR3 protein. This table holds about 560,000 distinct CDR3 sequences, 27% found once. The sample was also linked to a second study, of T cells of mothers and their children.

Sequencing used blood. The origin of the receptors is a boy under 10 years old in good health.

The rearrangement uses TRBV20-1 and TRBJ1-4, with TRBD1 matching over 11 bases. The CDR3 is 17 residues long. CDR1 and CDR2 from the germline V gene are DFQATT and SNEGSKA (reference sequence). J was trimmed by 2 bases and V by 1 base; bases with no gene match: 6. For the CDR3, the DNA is TGCAGTGCTAGAGGGACAGGGGGCGCGGGGACTAATGAAAAACTGTTTTTT. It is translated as CSARGTGGAGTNEKLFF.

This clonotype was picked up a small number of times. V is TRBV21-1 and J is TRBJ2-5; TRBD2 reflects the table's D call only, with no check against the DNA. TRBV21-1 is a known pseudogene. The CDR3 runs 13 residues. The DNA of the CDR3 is TGTGCCAGCAGCCTCGGGCCCCAAGAGACCCAGTGCTTC. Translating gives CASSLGPQETQCF.

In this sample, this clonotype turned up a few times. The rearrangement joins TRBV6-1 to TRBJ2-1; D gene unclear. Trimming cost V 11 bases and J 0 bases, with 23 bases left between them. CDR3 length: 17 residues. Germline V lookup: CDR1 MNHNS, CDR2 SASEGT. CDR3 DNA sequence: TGTGCCGCGGAGAATTCTGGTGCGGAAAACTCCTACAATGAGCAGTTCTTC. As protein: CAAENSGAENSYNEQFF.

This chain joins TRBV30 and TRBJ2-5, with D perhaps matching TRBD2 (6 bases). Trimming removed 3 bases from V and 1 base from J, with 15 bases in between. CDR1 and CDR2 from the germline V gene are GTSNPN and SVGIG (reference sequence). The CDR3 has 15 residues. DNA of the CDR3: TGTGCCTGGAGATTGGGCCAGCGGGCCCAAGAGACCCAGTACTTC. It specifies CAWRLGQRAQETQYF.

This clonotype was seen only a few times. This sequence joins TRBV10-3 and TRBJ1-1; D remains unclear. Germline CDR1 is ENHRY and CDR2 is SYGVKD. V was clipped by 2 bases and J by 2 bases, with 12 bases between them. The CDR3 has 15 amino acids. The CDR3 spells CAISERAVTNTEAFF. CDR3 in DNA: TGTGCCATCAGTGAGAGGGCGGTAACCAACACTGAAGCTTTCTTT.

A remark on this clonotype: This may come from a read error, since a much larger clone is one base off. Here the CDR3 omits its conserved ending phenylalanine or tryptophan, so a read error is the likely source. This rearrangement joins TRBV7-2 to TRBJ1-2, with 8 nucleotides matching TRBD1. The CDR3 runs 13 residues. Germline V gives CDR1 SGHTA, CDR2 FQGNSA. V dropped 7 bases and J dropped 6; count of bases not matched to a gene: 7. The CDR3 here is CASTLRTGNGYTL. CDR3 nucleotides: TGTGCCAGCACCCTAAGGACAGGGAATGGCTACACCTTA.

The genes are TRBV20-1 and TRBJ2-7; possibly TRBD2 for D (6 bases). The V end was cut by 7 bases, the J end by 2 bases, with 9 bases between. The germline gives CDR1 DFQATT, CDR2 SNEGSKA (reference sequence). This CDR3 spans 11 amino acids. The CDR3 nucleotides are TGCAGTGTCCGGGAGACCTACGAGCAGTACTTC. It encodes CSVRETYEQYF.

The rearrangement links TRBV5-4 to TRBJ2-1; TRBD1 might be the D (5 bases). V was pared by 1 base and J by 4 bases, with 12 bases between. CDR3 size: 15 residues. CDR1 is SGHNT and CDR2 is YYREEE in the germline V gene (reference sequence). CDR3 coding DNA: TGTGCCAGCAGCTTGAAAGGACAAAAGTACAATGAGCAGTTCTTC. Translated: CASSLKGQKYNEQFF.